These 14 T cell receptor beta chains were sequenced from one sample in a study of blood T cell repertoires in COVID-19. Repertoires were generated with immunoSEQ multiplex PCR, while TCRdb's copy carries only in-frame clones and drops some. The table includes fewer than 15,000 clones, about 75% detected once. Sequencing was done on a sample of peripheral blood. These receptors were collected from a woman of 80 years or more with acute or convalescent COVID-19.

This clone was picked up one time. V is TRBV24-1 and J is TRBJ1-1, with 8 bases matching TRBD1. The CDR3 is made up of 14 amino acids. Losses at the gene ends were 4 bases for V and 5 bases for J; bases not matched to a gene: 5. Germline values: CDR1 KGHDR, CDR2 SFDVKD. The CDR3 DNA sequence: TGTGCCACCAGTGAAGCAGGGGGCCAGACTGAAGCTTTCTTT. It translates to CATSEAGGQTEAFF.

The chain employs TRBV4-3 and TRBJ2-1; 9 nucleotides agree with TRBD2. Trimming took 0 bases from V and 7 from J; bases not matched to a gene: 7. The V gene's germline CDR1 is LGHNA and CDR2 YSLEER. The CDR3 spans 16 residues. This CDR3 is CASSQDGRGGANEQFF. CDR3 DNA: TGCGCCAGCAGCCAAGATGGTCGCGGGGGGGCAAATGAGCAGTTCTTC.

V usage is TRBV4-1 and J usage is TRBJ1-5; D gene ambiguous. CDR3 size: 15 residues. V was clipped by 0 bases and J by 8 bases, with 14 bases between them. Looked up from germline, CDR1 is MGHRA and CDR2 is YSYEKL. For the CDR3, the DNA is TGCGCCAGCAGCCAAGATATAGTGGGGAGGAAGCCCCAGCATTTT. Translation: CASSQDIVGRKPQHF.

The rearrangement joins TRBV5-1 to TRBJ1-4; possible D gene TRBD1, 5 bases. The V gene's germline CDR1 is SGHRS and CDR2 YFSETQ. V lost 0 bases and J 5 bases, leaving 11 bases between the germline ends. This CDR3 has 15 amino acids. The CDR3 here is CASSLAGQQNEKLFF. CDR3 DNA sequence: TGCGCCAGCAGCTTGGCAGGGCAGCAAAATGAAAAACTGTTTTTT.

The CDR3 nucleotides read TGTGCCAGCAGCTTAGGGACAGGACTTACCTATGGCTACACCTTC. Its translation is CASSLGTGLTYGYTF. The chain carries TRBV3-1 (or the pseudogene TRBV3-2) and TRBJ1-2; 8 bases align to TRBD1. There are 15 residues in the CDR3. CDR1 is LGHDT and CDR2 is YNNKEL in the germline V gene (reference sequence). V was pared by 5 bases and J by 4 bases, with 9 bases of the junction left unmatched.

This chain joins TRBV28 and TRBJ2-3; D might be TRBD2 (6 bases). The CDR3 is 13 residues long. Germline CDR1 reads MDHEN; CDR2 reads SYDVKM. The V end lost 6 bases, the J end lost 4 bases, and 11 bases lay between the germline ends. The CDR3 DNA sequence: TGTGCCAGCAGCTGGGACTTTCCAGATACGCAGTATTTT. This translates into CASSWDFPDTQYF.

The gene calls are TRBV2 and TRBJ2-7; 9 nucleotides agree with TRBD1. From germline, CDR1 is SNHLY and CDR2 FYNNEI. The length of the CDR3 is 14 residues. The J segment lost 7 bases and the V segment lost 6 bases, leaving 10 bases of the junction unmatched. CDR3 region: CASRDGTGSWEQYF. The CDR3 DNA reads as TGTGCCAGCAGGGACGGGACAGGGTCGTGGGAGCAGTACTTC.

The gene calls are TRBV5-4 and TRBJ2-2; 8 nucleotides agree with TRBD1. Germline CDR1 and CDR2: SGHNT and YYREEE (reference sequence). V shed 0 bases and J 6 bases; nucleotides not matched to a gene: 10. The CDR3 has 17 amino acids. The CDR3 region is CASSLGIQGDRAGELFF. In nucleotides, the CDR3 is TGTGCCAGCAGCTTGGGTATACAGGGGGATAGGGCCGGGGAGCTGTTTTTT.

The chain employs TRBV6-1 and TRBJ2-1, with 8 bases that match TRBD1. This CDR3 is 13 amino acids long. V shed 3 bases, J shed 7 bases, and the junction held 2 bases outside the gene matches. The germline V gene encodes CDR1 MNHNS and CDR2 SASEGT. The CDR3 loop reads CASSEDRDNEQFF. The CDR3 DNA sequence: TGTGCCAGCAGTGAGGACAGGGATAATGAGCAGTTCTTC.

The chain links TRBV2 to TRBJ1-2; perhaps TRBD1 as D (5 bases). The CDR3 totals 14 residues. The germline V gene encodes CDR1 SNHLY and CDR2 FYNNEI. Deletions cut 1 base from V and 3 bases from J, with 9 bases between. CDR3 amino acids: CASSEVRQYYGYTF. CDR3 nucleotide sequence: TGTGCCAGCAGTGAAGTAAGACAGTACTATGGCTACACCTTC.

The chain links TRBV5-1 to TRBJ2-3; 7 nucleotides align to TRBD2. The germline CDR1 and CDR2 sequences are SGHRS and YFSETQ. The CDR3 is 16 residues long. J lost 0 bases, V lost 1 base, and 5 bases had no gene match. The CDR3 region is CASSLTGGGSTDTQYF. The DNA of the CDR3 is TGCGCCAGCAGCTTGACGGGGGGAGGGAGCACAGATACGCAGTATTTT.

The genes are TRBV18 and TRBJ2-7, with TRBD2 matching over 9 bases. The CDR3 runs to 15 residues. The J segment lost 6 bases and the V segment lost 11 bases, leaving 17 bases of the junction unmatched. Germline V gene data show CDR1 as KGHSH and CDR2 as LQKENI. CDR3 loop: CARAGPAGGAREQYF. The CDR3 DNA is TGTGCCCGCGCGGGCCCCGCGGGGGGGGCCCGCGAGCAGTACTTC.

The J gene is TRBJ1-4, the V gene TRBV5-1, with 7 bases matching TRBD1. The junction had 2 bases not matched to a gene; V was cut back by 2 bases and J by 7 bases. The CDR3 length is 13 residues. The germline V gene has CDR1 SGHRS and CDR2 YFSETQ. CDR3 nucleotide sequence: TGCGCCAGCAGCTTTACAGGGGTTGAAAAACTGTTTTTT. Translating it yields CASSFTGVEKLFF. Full variable domain (missing parts from reference TRBV5-1 and TRBJ1-4): KAGVTQTPRYLIKTRGQQVTLSCSPISGHRSVSWYQQTPGQGLQFLFEYFSETQRNKGNFPGRFSGRQFSNSRSEMNVSTLELGDSALYLCASSFTGVEKLFFGSGTQLSVL.

The gene calls are TRBV9 and TRBJ2-5, with 9 bases matching TRBD1. The CDR3 is made up of 15 amino acids. J was trimmed by 2 bases and V by 3 bases; bases with no gene match: 5. The germline V gene encodes CDR1 SGDLS and CDR2 YYNGEE. CDR3 coding DNA: TGTGCCAGCAGCGCAACCGGGACAGGGCAAGAGACCCAGTACTTC. Protein sequence: CASSATGTGQETQYF.